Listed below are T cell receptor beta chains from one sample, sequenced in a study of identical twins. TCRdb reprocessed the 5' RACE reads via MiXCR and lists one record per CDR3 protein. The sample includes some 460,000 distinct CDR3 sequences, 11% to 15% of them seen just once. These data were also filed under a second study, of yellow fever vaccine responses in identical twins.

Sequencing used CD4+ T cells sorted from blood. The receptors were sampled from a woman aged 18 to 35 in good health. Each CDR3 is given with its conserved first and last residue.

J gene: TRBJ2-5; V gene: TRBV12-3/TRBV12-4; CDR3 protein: CASNQRGLAGGQETQYF
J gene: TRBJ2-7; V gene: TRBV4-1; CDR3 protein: CASSHPDRVADEQYF
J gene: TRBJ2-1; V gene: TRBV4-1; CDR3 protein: CASSQVSFDEQFF
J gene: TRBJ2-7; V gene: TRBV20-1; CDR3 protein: CSARLEYEQYF
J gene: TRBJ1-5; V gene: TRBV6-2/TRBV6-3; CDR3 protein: CASSSSGQINQPQHF
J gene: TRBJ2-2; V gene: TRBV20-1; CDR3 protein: CSASVGLAGVTGELFF
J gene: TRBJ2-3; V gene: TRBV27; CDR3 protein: CASSPNTDTQYF
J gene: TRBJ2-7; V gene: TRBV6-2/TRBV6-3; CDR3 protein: CASRLQGAYEQYF
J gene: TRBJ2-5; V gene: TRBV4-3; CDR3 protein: CASSQQTGRETQYF
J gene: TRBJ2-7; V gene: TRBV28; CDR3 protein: CASSFVAGVREQYF
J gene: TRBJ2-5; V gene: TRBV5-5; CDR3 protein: CASSLTDHPGETQYF
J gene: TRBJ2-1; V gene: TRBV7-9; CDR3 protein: CASSLAAGGLGEQFF
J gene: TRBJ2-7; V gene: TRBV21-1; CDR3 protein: CASSKQGDIYEQYF
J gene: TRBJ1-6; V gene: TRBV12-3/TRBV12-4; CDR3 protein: CASSPSVSSYNSPLHF
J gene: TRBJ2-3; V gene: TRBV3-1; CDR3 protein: CASSQVGGGRTDTQYF
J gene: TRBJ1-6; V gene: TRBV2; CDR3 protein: CASSEQQNSPLHF
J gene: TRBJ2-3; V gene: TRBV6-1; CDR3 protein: CASIKRDIVFSSTDTQYF
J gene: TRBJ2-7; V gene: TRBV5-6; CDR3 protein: CASSLKRVLSYEQYF
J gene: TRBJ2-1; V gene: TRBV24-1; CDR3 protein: CATSDQGYEQFF
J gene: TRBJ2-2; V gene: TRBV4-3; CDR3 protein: CASSQPGQGVIGAGELFF
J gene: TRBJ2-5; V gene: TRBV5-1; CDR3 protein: CASSLRGTIYF
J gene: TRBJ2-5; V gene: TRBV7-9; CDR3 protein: CASSLPGGTQYF
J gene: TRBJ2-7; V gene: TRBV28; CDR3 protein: CASSLGPGALPYEQYF
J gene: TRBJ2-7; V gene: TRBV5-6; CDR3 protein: CASSWGQGDYEQYF
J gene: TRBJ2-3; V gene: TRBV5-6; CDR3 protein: CASSLFDKRTDTQYF
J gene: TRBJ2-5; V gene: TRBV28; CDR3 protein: CASTGRDKGQETQYF
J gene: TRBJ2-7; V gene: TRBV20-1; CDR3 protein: CSASVAYEQYF